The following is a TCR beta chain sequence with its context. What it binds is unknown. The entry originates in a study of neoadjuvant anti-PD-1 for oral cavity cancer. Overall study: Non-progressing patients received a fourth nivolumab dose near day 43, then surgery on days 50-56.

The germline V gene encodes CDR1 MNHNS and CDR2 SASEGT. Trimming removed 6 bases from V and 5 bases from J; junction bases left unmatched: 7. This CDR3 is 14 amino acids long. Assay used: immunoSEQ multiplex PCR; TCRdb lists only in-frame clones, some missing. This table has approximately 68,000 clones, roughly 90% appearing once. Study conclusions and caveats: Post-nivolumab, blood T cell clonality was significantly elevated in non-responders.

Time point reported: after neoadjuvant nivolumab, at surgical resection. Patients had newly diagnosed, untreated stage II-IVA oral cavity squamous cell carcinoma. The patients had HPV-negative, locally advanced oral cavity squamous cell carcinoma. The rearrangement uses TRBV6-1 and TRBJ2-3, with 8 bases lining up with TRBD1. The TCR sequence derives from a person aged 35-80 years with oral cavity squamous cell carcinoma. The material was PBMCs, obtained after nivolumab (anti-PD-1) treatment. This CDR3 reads CASRIRQGQDTQYF. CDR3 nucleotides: TGTGCCAGCAGAATTAGACAGGGGCAAGATACGCAGTATTTT.